This T cell receptor beta chain was documented in a study of OX40 agonist ivuxolimab in advanced cancers. Study context: The drug used for patients, ivuxolimab, was an agonistic anti-OX40 (CD134) antibody. People who had prior anti-PD-1, anti-PD-L1 or anti-CTLA-4 therapy could take part, and around 40% had some.

V was pared by 5 bases and J by 1 base, with 6 bases of the junction left unmatched. The germline V gene encodes CDR1 SEHNR and CDR2 FQNEAQ (reference sequence). The CDR3 length is 15 residues. The protocol was immunoSEQ multiplex PCR, while the TCRdb copy is restricted to in-frame clones and leaves out a portion. The sample holds 80,000 or so clones; around 87% are singletons and the top ten take about 8.6%. Exclusion of a patient followed from autoimmune disease history or systemic immunosuppression. The chain joins TRBV7-9 to TRBJ2-5; TRBD1 agrees at 8 bases. Specimen: CD4+ or CD8+ T cells sorted from blood, collected in a trial of the OX40 agonist ivuxolimab. The source of this sequence is an adult with an advanced solid tumor such as melanoma, head and neck, liver or kidney cancer. The CDR3: CASSRTGGIQETQYF. The CDR3 DNA sequence: TGTGCCAGCAGCAGAACAGGGGGGATCCAAGAGACCCAGTACTTC.